These T cell receptor beta chains were read from a single sample in a study of identical twins. TCRdb fed the 5' RACE reads into MiXCR, producing one record per CDR3 protein. In the table there are some 1,700,000 distinct CDR3 sequences, roughly a third of which are singletons. Source material: cord blood. The receptors here all came from a newborn girl in good health. CDR3s include the opening cysteine and the closing phenylalanine or tryptophan. Clone size appears in some rows only: once, few, many, or a class for an expanded clone.

CDR3	V	J	size	length
CSARGTGSGRTYEQYF	TRBV20-1	TRBJ2-7	few	16
CDTFQETQYF	TRBV27	TRBJ2-5	few	10
CASSGTRPHIKPGLGHQETQYF	TRBV25-1	TRBJ2-5	NA	22
CATGLAGAYNEQFF	TRBV10-3	TRBJ2-1	many	14
CASSPTGTGGQPQHF	TRBV28	TRBJ1-5	few	15
CASSHITGGMGNTEAFF	TRBV12-3/TRBV12-4	TRBJ1-1	NA	17
CASSVGDLTETQYF	TRBV9	TRBJ2-5	NA	14
CATNPSSGYSTDTQYF	TRBV10-3	TRBJ2-3	few	16
CAGSYRSNYGYTF	TRBV12-3/TRBV12-4	TRBJ1-2	NA	13
CSARETGVADTQYF	TRBV20-1	TRBJ2-3	NA	14
CASSSGGQVNTEAFF	TRBV5-1	TRBJ1-1	NA	15
CASSLIPLVNTEAFF	TRBV7-6	TRBJ1-1	NA	15
CSARVEGYSNQPQHF	TRBV20-1	TRBJ1-5	NA	15
CASRSSGSGDTQYF	TRBV3-1	TRBJ2-3	few	14
CASSPQLGLPQHF	TRBV7-7	TRBJ1-5	NA	13